This T cell receptor (beta chain) appears in the sequencing data of a study of CD8 T cells in Susac syndrome. Note on this clonotype: The junction departs from germline at one end; a sequencing error may be responsible.

Reverse transcription of roughly 0.5 to 1 ug RNA was carried out with random hexamers. TCRdb reanalysed the immunoSEQ multiplex PCR reads using MiXCR and keeps one entry per CDR3 protein. The profile shows about 120,000 distinct CDR3 sequences, 85% to 95% of them singletons. CDR3 length: 17 residues. Germline V gene sequence: CDR1 SGHRS, CDR2 YFSETQ. The sample consisted of CD8+ T cells from PBMCs. The chain couples TRBV5-1 to TRBJ2-1, with TRBD2 matching over 12 bases. This sequence originates from a human donor in good health. CDR3 bases: TGCGCCTCCGGGGAGACTAGCGGGAGTGCATCCTATAATGAGCAGTTCTTC. Translation gives CASGETSGSASYNEQFF.